One and the same sample provided the 7 T cell receptor beta chains below, sequenced in a study of beta chain features in type 1 diabetes. Of the isolated RNA, all was reverse transcribed, and so the sequenced material was expressed TCRB transcripts. The data were produced by immunoSEQ multiplex PCR, yet TCRdb's version contains in-frame clones alone and is incomplete. Altogether roughly 260,000 clones are present, about a fifth being singletons, with the ten largest covering 0.025% to 0.035%. Points from the study as a whole: Moderate but significant shortening of TCRB CDR3s was recorded in all four CD4+ subsets from Type 1 diabetes patients.

No antigen is known for these receptors. Sequencing input: naive CD4+ T cells from blood. These receptors were collected from a woman in her 40s with type 1 diabetes.

The genes are TRBV29-1 and TRBJ1-2, with D possibly being TRBD1 (6 bases). The ends were cut back, 0 bases at V and 3 bases at J, with 17 bases in the middle. The germline CDR1 and CDR2 sequences are SQVTM and ANQGSEA. This CDR3 is 16 amino acids long. The CDR3 sequence is CSVEDKGTTIYYGYTF. As DNA, the CDR3 is TGCAGCGTTGAAGATAAGGGGACAACGATATACTATGGCTACACCTTC.

This clone was observed a handful of times. The chain couples TRBV15 to TRBJ2-3; TRBD1 is a possible D gene (5 bases). The CDR3 loop spans 18 amino acids. Germline V CDR1 and CDR2: LNHNV, YYDKDF (reference sequence). V lost 1 base and J 4 bases, leaving 21 bases between the germline ends. CDR3 residues: CATSRGGALQYTADTQYF. For the CDR3, the DNA is TGTGCCACCAGCAGAGGTGGGGCCCTACAGTACACAGCAGATACGCAGTATTTT.

CDR3 sequence reads: CASTSLNTGELFF. CDR3 sequence (DNA): TGTGCCAGCACTAGCCTAAACACCGGGGAGCTGTTTTTT. This sequence joins TRBV7-2 and TRBJ2-2, with TRBD2 as a possible D gene (5 bases). The ends were cut back, 7 bases at V and 2 bases at J, with 8 bases in the middle. This CDR3 spans 13 amino acids. Germline values: CDR1 SGHTA, CDR2 FQGNSA. Filled out from reference TRBV7-2 and TRBJ2-2, the complete variable domain reads GAGVSQSPSNKVTEKGKDVELRCDPISGHTALYWYRQSLGQGLEFLIYFQGNSAPDKSGLPSDRFSAERTGGSVSTLTIQRTQQEDSAVYLCASTSLNTGELFFGEGSRLTVL.

The chain uses TRBV19 and TRBJ2-7; 10 nucleotides line up with TRBD1. CDR1 is LNHDA and CDR2 is SQIVND in the germline V gene (reference sequence). The CDR3 loop spans 13 amino acids. Trimming took 4 bases from V and 6 from J; bases not matched to a gene: 3. Here the CDR3 reads CASSTGQGTEQYF. In nucleotides, the CDR3 is TGTGCCAGTAGTACGGGACAGGGGACCGAGCAGTACTTC. The full variable domain, completed using reference TRBV19 and TRBJ2-7, is DGGITQSPKYLFRKEGQNVTLSCEQNLNHDAMYWYRQDPGQGLRLIYYSQIVNDFQKGDIAEGYSVSREKKESFPLTVTSAQKNPTAFYLCASSTGQGTEQYFGPGTRLTVT.

This clone was counted only a few times. The chain is built from TRBV19 and TRBJ2-3, with TRBD1 matching over 9 bases. Germline V lookup: CDR1 LNHDA, CDR2 SQIVND (reference sequence). CDR3 length: 16 amino acids. V was clipped by 5 bases and J by 2 bases; unmatched bases: 8. CDR3 sequence (DNA): TGTGCCAGTAGTGATCCGGGACAGGGAGTCACAGATACGCAGTATTTT. This translates into CASSDPGQGVTDTQYF.

The chain uses TRBV30 and TRBJ2-5; D unclear. The CDR3 covers 13 residues. In germline, CDR1 is GTSNPN, CDR2 SVGIG (reference sequence). Trimming left V 0 bases short and J 5 bases short, with 10 bases between. Here the CDR3 reads CAWSVLWSETQYF. CDR3 nucleotides: TGTGCCTGGAGTGTACTCTGGAGTGAGACCCAGTACTTC.

The CDR3 coding sequence is TGTGCCACCAGCAGAGGAGGGAATGAAAAACTGTTTTTT. Translation gives CATSRGGNEKLFF. The chain carries TRBV15 and TRBJ1-4; D gene unclear. This CDR3 comprises 13 residues. V was cut by 1 base and J by 5 bases, with 5 bases left in between. CDR1 and CDR2 (germline): LNHNV, YYDKDF (reference sequence).